The 24 T cell receptor beta chains presented below share a single source sample, sequenced in a study of blood T cell repertoires in COVID-19. Sequencing was performed with immunoSEQ multiplex PCR; in TCRdb, only in-frame clones are kept and a portion is missing. The table shows some 130,000 clones, with roughly 80% occurring only once. Material: PBMCs or T cells enriched from blood (not recorded which). These receptors came from a man aged 25 to 40 who had recovered from COVID-19.

The rearrangement joins TRBV2 to TRBJ2-1; TRBD1 agrees at 8 bases. V lost 5 bases and J lost 7; bases outside the gene matches: 7. Germline values: CDR1 SNHLY, CDR2 FYNNEI. CDR3 length: 14 residues. The CDR3 DNA sequence: TGTGCCAGCAGTCTCGGGACAGGCGAGAATGAGCAGTTCTTC. This gives the protein CASSLGTGENEQFF.

This chain joins TRBV7-9 and TRBJ2-1; D is unresolved. The CDR3 is 14 residues long. Trimming removed 1 base from V and 9 bases from J, with 13 bases in between. Germline V lookup: CDR1 SEHNR, CDR2 FQNEAQ (reference sequence). The CDR3 loop is CASSLGILAGEQFF. CDR3 DNA: TGTGCCAGCAGCTTAGGTATTCTCGCAGGTGAGCAGTTCTTC.

The chain couples TRBV13 to TRBJ2-5; 9 nucleotides line up with TRBD2. Germline V gives CDR1 PRHDT, CDR2 FYEKMQ (reference sequence). The length of the CDR3 is 15 residues. With 1 base clipped from V and 3 bases from J, the junction kept 3 bases outside the gene matches. The CDR3 region has the DNA TGTGCCAGCAGCTTAGCTAGCGGGGACAAAGAGACCCAGTACTTC. Translating gives CASSLASGDKETQYF.

This chain uses TRBV9 with TRBJ2-3; 11 nucleotides agree with TRBD2. J gave up 0 bases and V 6 bases, and 9 bases lay outside the gene matches. This CDR3 region has 17 residues. Germline lookup yields CDR1 SGDLS and CDR2 YYNGEE. The CDR3 nucleotides read TGTGCCAGCAACATAGCGGGAGGGACAATAAGCACAGATACGCAGTATTTT. Translating it yields CASNIAGGTISTDTQYF.

This clone was seen once. This rearrangement joins TRBV2 to TRBJ2-3; 8 bases map to TRBD2. With 5 bases clipped from V and 1 base from J, the junction kept 14 bases outside the gene matches. Germline values: CDR1 SNHLY, CDR2 FYNNEI. The CDR3 runs to 18 residues. CDR3 sequence reads: CASSRRGGAGDRTDTQYF. The CDR3, as DNA: TGTGCCAGCAGTCGCCGGGGGGGAGCGGGAGATCGCACAGATACGCAGTATTTT.

This clone was picked up many times. The rearrangement uses TRBV4-1 and TRBJ2-7, with 13 bases that match TRBD2. V gave up 4 bases and J gave up 7 bases; unmatched junction bases: 7. The CDR3 sequence is 15 residues long. The germline gives CDR1 MGHRA, CDR2 YSYEKL. The CDR3, as DNA: TGCGCCAGCAGCCTCCGACTAGCGGGAGGAGGAGAGCAGTACTTC. It specifies CASSLRLAGGGEQYF.

The genes are TRBV3-1 (or the pseudogene TRBV3-2) and TRBJ2-7; TRBD1 matches 10 bases. V trimming: 1 base; J trimming: 5 bases; junction bases outside the gene matches: 5. Germline-derived CDR1 and CDR2 are LGHDT and YNNKEL (reference sequence). The CDR3 covers 15 residues. This chain's CDR3 is CASSQGDRGGHEQYF. In nucleotides, the CDR3 is TGTGCCAGCAGCCAAGGGGACAGGGGCGGTCACGAGCAGTACTTC.

V gene TRBV19 combines with J gene TRBJ1-6; the D is unclear. From germline, CDR1 is LNHDA and CDR2 SQIVND (reference sequence). The germline V and J ends were trimmed by 2 bases and 4 bases, with 9 bases remaining between them. CDR3 length equals 15 residues. CDR3 sequence (DNA): TGTGCCAGTAGTATACAACACCAGTATAATTCACCCCTCCACTTT. Translating gives CASSIQHQYNSPLHF.

The chain uses TRBV2 and TRBJ2-2, with D possibly TRBD2 on 6 matching bases. Between the trimmed V and J ends, which lost 2 bases and 1 base, there was a span of 8 bases. The CDR3 is made up of 15 amino acids. Germline CDR1 is SNHLY and CDR2 is FYNNEI. The CDR3 region is CASSERGLNTGELFF. Here the CDR3 DNA reads TGTGCCAGCAGTGAAAGGGGACTGAACACCGGGGAGCTGTTTTTT.

This chain uses TRBV7-2 with TRBJ1-1; D is unclear. Germline CDR1 reads SGHTA; CDR2 reads FQGNSA. Trimming cost V 0 bases and J 5 bases, with 7 bases left between them. This CDR3 region has 13 residues. The CDR3 DNA reads TGTGCCAGCAGCTTAGCGGAGGGAACTGAAGCTTTCTTT. Protein: CASSLAEGTEAFF.

This sequence joins TRBV9 and TRBJ2-3; D perhaps matches TRBD2 (6 bases). Germline CDR1 SGDLS, CDR2 YYNGEE. The CDR3 extends over 15 amino acids. Trimming took 0 bases from V and 1 from J, leaving 9 bases between them. In nucleotides, the CDR3 is TGTGCCAGCAGCGTAGTCGGGACTGGCACAGATACGCAGTATTTT. Translation: CASSVVGTGTDTQYF. The variable domain in full, with the rest retrieved from reference TRBV9 and TRBJ2-3, is DSGVTQTPKHLITATGQRVTLRCSPRSGDLSVYWYQQSLDQGLQFLIQYYNGEERAKGNILERFSAQQFPDLHSELNLSSLELGDSALYFCASSVVGTGTDTQYFGPGTRLTVL.

The V gene is TRBV6-1, the J gene TRBJ2-3; possible D gene TRBD1, 7 bases. The CDR3 is made up of 13 amino acids. Germline-derived CDR1 and CDR2 are MNHNS and SASEGT. V dropped 3 bases and J dropped 5 bases, with 9 bases sitting between them. The CDR3 DNA follows: TGTGCCAGCAGTGACCAGGGGGGAGATACGCAGTATTTT. This encodes CASSDQGGDTQYF.

The chain employs TRBV9 and TRBJ2-7; 10 bases map to TRBD2. The V gene end was trimmed by 0 bases and the J gene end by 7 bases; junction bases not matched to a gene: 7. Germline assignment: CDR1 SGDLS and CDR2 YYNGEE. The CDR3 sequence is 15 residues long. The CDR3 protein is CASSVAPSGSHEQYF. DNA for the CDR3: TGTGCCAGCAGCGTAGCGCCTAGCGGGAGTCATGAGCAGTACTTC.

The chain recombines TRBV3-1 (or the pseudogene TRBV3-2) with TRBJ2-7; the match to TRBD2 covers 7 bases. This CDR3 comprises 14 residues. J gave up 3 bases and V 0 bases, and 2 bases lay outside the gene matches. Germline-derived CDR1 and CDR2 are LGHDT and YNNKEL (reference sequence). The CDR3 DNA sequence: TGTGCCAGCAGCCAAGAGGGGGGGTACTACGAGCAGTACTTC. This gives the protein CASSQEGGYYEQYF.

The genes are TRBV27 and TRBJ1-6, with D possibly matching TRBD1 (6 bases). Germline V CDR1 and CDR2: MNHEY, SMNVEV (reference sequence). Trimming took off 7 bases at V and 0 bases at J, with 10 bases between the two ends. This CDR3 has 15 amino acids. The CDR3 DNA follows: TGTGCCAGCACCACAGGGAGCTCCTATAATTCACCCCTCCACTTT. Translation: CASTTGSSYNSPLHF.

The rearrangement links TRBV6-2 or TRBV6-3 to TRBJ2-7; 9 bases are shared with TRBD2. V shed 2 bases and J 3 bases; nucleotides not matched to a gene: 17. Per germline, CDR1 MNHEY and CDR2 SVGEGT. The CDR3 has 19 residues. The CDR3 region is CASSYPTYGAGGPDYEQYF. In nucleotides, the CDR3 is TGTGCCAGCAGTTACCCGACGTATGGAGCGGGAGGTCCGGACTACGAGCAGTACTTC.

The chain has TRBV7-8 and TRBJ2-2; the match to TRBD2 covers 10 bases. The trim removed 3 bases at V and 4 bases at J, leaving 5 bases unmatched. The CDR3 covers 16 residues. Germline-derived CDR1 and CDR2 are SGHVS and FQNEAQ. Here the CDR3 DNA reads TGTGCCAGCAGCTTTAGCGGGGGGCTCCTCACCGGGGAGCTGTTTTTT. Protein sequence: CASSFSGGLLTGELFF.

Points on this clone: Other DNA sequences in this sample translate to the same CDR3. This chain links TRBV2 with TRBJ2-3; D is possibly TRBD1 (6 bases). Trimming removed 9 bases from V and 0 bases from J, with 13 bases in between. CDR1 and CDR2 (germline): SNHLY, FYNNEI. This CDR3 is 14 amino acids long. CDR3 in amino acids: CASRAGESTDTQYF. The CDR3 DNA reads as TGTGCCAGTCGGGCAGGGGAAAGCACAGATACGCAGTATTTT.

V is TRBV5-8 and J is TRBJ1-6; D is unresolved. This CDR3 is built from 13 residues. The V end was cut by 4 bases, the J end by 11 bases, with 13 bases between. Germline CDR1 SGHTS, CDR2 YDEGEE. The CDR3 bases are TGTGCCAGCAGCGATTTACCGGGGACACCCCTCCACTTT. Protein: CASSDLPGTPLHF.

V usage is TRBV5-6 and J usage is TRBJ1-2; TRBD1 matches 9 bases. The CDR3 is 17 residues long. V trimming: 4 bases; J trimming: 5 bases; junction bases outside the gene matches: 15. Germline V gene data show CDR1 as SGHDT and CDR2 as YYEEEE. The CDR3 reads CASSRKGGDRDGYGYTF. In DNA form, the CDR3 reads TGTGCCAGCAGCCGGAAGGGCGGGGACAGGGATGGTTATGGCTACACCTTC.

The rearrangement links TRBV10-3 to TRBJ2-3, with 8 nucleotides matching TRBD2. The V segment lost 7 bases and the J segment 5 bases; nucleotides outside the gene matches: 8. CDR1 ENHRY and CDR2 SYGVKD come from the germline V gene. This CDR3 contains 14 residues. CDR3 sequence: CAIKSAGGEDTQYF. The DNA for the CDR3 is TGTGCCATCAAGAGCGCGGGAGGAGAAGATACGCAGTATTTT.

The chain carries TRBV2 and TRBJ2-2; 9 nucleotides match TRBD1. Germline CDR1 reads SNHLY; CDR2 reads FYNNEI. The CDR3 extends over 13 amino acids. V shed 6 bases, J shed 7 bases, and the junction held 3 bases outside the gene matches. Written as DNA, the CDR3 is TGTGCCAGCAGCGGGACAGGGATCGGGGAGCTGTTTTTT. It specifies CASSGTGIGELFF.

The chain has TRBV5-1 and TRBJ1-2; D is uncertain. Germline-derived CDR1 and CDR2 are SGHRS and YFSETQ. V lost 4 bases to trimming and J lost 4 bases, with 20 bases between them. The CDR3 runs 16 residues. The CDR3 bases are TGCGCCAGCAGCCCCCGAGGCGGGGAGAACGTCTATGGCTACACCTTC. Translated: CASSPRGGENVYGYTF.

J is TRBJ2-1 and V is TRBV5-1, with 9 bases lining up with TRBD2. After removal of 2 bases from V and 1 base from J, the junction contained 4 bases not matched to a gene. Germline V gives CDR1 SGHRS, CDR2 YFSETQ. There are 16 residues in the CDR3. For the CDR3, the DNA is TGCGCCAGCAGCTTTACTAGCGGGCCATCCTACAATGAGCAGTTCTTC. Translated, it gives CASSFTSGPSYNEQFF.